This T cell receptor beta chain was documented in a study of cytomegalovirus exposure and HLA in healthy donors. The study, taken as a whole, reports: Per a later analysis, 15,000 to 20,000 TCR beta sequences showed association with HLA alleles at 0.05 false discovery rate.

This PCR relied on a set of 60 Vbeta primers and 13 Jbeta primers. Per the original methods: As a later analysis found, there were 70 million to 90 million unique TCR beta chains, of which roughly 11 million were shared. Sequenced by immunoSEQ multiplex PCR; TCRdb stores in-frame clones only, minus some. V, J and clone size reflect that table, while D and trimming were determined from the DNA. The repertoire holds around 130,000 clones, with roughly four fifths as singletons. This clone was counted a single time. Its matching antigen is unknown. Sequencing was performed on PBMCs. The sequence was obtained from a boy between 10 and 17 years old in good health and CMV-seronegative.

CDR3: CASSPAWGNEKLFF. CDR3 bases: TGTGCCAGCAGCCCTGCCTGGGGCAATGAAAAACTGTTTTTT. This chain links TRBV9 with TRBJ1-4; D might be TRBD1 (5 bases). The CDR3 is made up of 14 amino acids. The V gene's germline CDR1 is SGDLS and CDR2 YYNGEE. V lost 4 bases, J lost 5 bases, and 12 bases lay in between.